This T cell receptor (beta chain) is from a study of breast tumors, draining lymph nodes, adjacent tissues. Whole-study findings and limits: Luminal-like breast cancer showed significantly higher tumor–nontumor repertoire similarity than basal-like. Tumor repertoires ranked between lymph nodes and nontumor tissue in diversity, with V and J gene preferences. Data only fit, rather than demonstrated, lymph node origin of most tumor T cells.

This clonotype occurred many times. Its antigen is unknown. Breast cancer patients provided tissue from their axillary draining lymph nodes. The CDR3 is 17 residues long. V was pared by 1 base and J by 0 bases, with 3 bases of the junction left unmatched. Germline V gene data show CDR1 as LNHDA and CDR2 as SQIVND (reference sequence). TCRdb passed the multiplex PCR reads through MiXCR, listing each CDR3 protein once. In the table there are fewer than 250,000 distinct CDR3 sequences, about 32% of which are singletons. This TCR derives from a female donor with breast cancer. Some clones in this sample may be carry-over from other donors' samples. The chain is built from TRBV19 and TRBJ2-2; 9 positions agree with TRBD1. The sample comprised axillary lymph node tissue. CDR3 nucleotides: TGTGCCAGTAGTATAGTGGGGACAGGGCCGAACACCGGGGAGCTGTTTTTT. Amino acids: CASSIVGTGPNTGELFF.